The following is a TCR beta chain sequence with its context. With the 5' RACE reads reprocessed, TCRdb shows one record per CDR3 protein and no DNA. In all, the sample yields 150,000 to 180,000 distinct CDR3 sequences. CDR3 length: 12 residues. Germline loops: CDR1 SEHNR, CDR2 FQNEAQ (reference sequence). These data are taken from a study of T cells expressing NK-cell markers. About the research overall: Sorted CD3+CD56-NKG2C+, CD3+CD56+NKG2C- and CD3+CD56+NKG2C+ T cells were the source of the TCR beta repertoires.

This sequence joins TRBV7-9 and TRBJ2-1; with no DNA, the TCRdb D assignment of TRBD2 cannot be verified. Sequenced: blood T cells: a sorted CD56 or NKG2C T cell subset, CD4+ or CD8+ T cells, or bulk PBMC T cells (not recorded which). The clonotype was recovered from a woman aged 45-65 years in good health. The CDR3 spells CASSKGKADQFF. Variable domain in full (rest from reference TRBV7-9 and TRBJ2-1): DTGVSQNPRHKITKRGQNVTFRCDPISEHNRLYWYRQTLGQGPEFLTYFQNEAQLEKSRLLSDRFSAERPKGSFSTLEIQRTEQGDSAMYLCASSKGKADQFFGPGTRLTVL.